A single sample is the source of the 9 T cell receptor beta chains below, sequenced in a study of T cell repertoires in cytomegalovirus infection. TCRdb passed the reads through MiXCR, listing each CDR3 protein once. Among around 710,000 distinct CDR3 sequences listed, 29% were seen once. Their recognized antigens are unknown. Sequencing used cultured CD8+ T cells from PBMCs, obtained from culture after CMV antigen stimulation. These receptors originate from a human donor in good health (CMV status not recorded). Some clones in this sample may be carry-over from other donors' samples.

This clonotype was counted only a few times. The chain has TRBV7-3 and TRBJ2-3; D may be TRBD2 (5 bases). Germline CDR1 reads SGHTA; CDR2 reads FQGTGA. The length of the CDR3 is 12 residues. V lost 5 bases to trimming and J lost 5 bases, with 8 bases between them. The CDR3 is CASSGRGDTQYF. CDR3 coding DNA: TGTGCCAGCAGCGGACGGGGAGATACGCAGTATTTT.

The chain joins TRBV6-5 to TRBJ1-1; D may be TRBD1 (5 bases). The V gene lost 4 bases and the J gene lost 2 bases, with 20 bases spanning the gap. The CDR3 spans 17 residues. Germline loops: CDR1 MNHEY, CDR2 SVGAGI. This chain's CDR3 is CASSSFRDPQENTEAFF. In nucleotides, the CDR3 is TGTGCCAGCAGTTCATTCCGGGACCCTCAGGAAAACACTGAAGCTTTCTTT.

The sample holds many counts of this clonotype. The chain couples TRBV7-2 to TRBJ1-2, with 8 bases lining up with TRBD1. This CDR3 spans 16 amino acids. Trimming removed 5 bases from V and 4 bases from J; junction bases left unmatched: 12. Germline-derived CDR1 and CDR2 are SGHTA and FQGNSA. CDR3 residues: CASSPPGTGGSYGYTF. The CDR3 region has the DNA TGTGCCAGCAGCCCCCCGGGGACAGGCGGGAGCTATGGCTACACCTTC. Full variable domain (outside the CDR3, taken from reference TRBV7-2 and TRBJ1-2): GAGVSQSPSNKVTEKGKDVELRCDPISGHTALYWYRQSLGQGLEFLIYFQGNSAPDKSGLPSDRFSAERTGGSVSTLTIQRTQQEDSAVYLCASSPPGTGGSYGYTFGSGTRLTVV.

This clonotype was counted a few times. This rearrangement joins TRBV7-8 to TRBJ2-5, with D possibly matching TRBD2 (7 bases). The CDR3 runs 16 residues. Trimming removed 1 base at V and 2 bases at J, with 14 bases between. CDR1 is SGHVS, CDR2 FQNEAQ, per germline. Here the CDR3 DNA reads TGTGCCAGCAGCTTAGTGGGGGGGCAGATTCAAGAGACCCAGTACTTC. Translated, it gives CASSLVGGQIQETQYF.

This clonotype was seen a handful of times. V usage is TRBV19 and J usage is TRBJ2-2, with 15 nucleotides matching TRBD2. J gave up 6 bases and V 7 bases, and 9 bases lay outside the gene matches. Germline values: CDR1 LNHDA, CDR2 SQIVND (reference sequence). CDR3 length equals 17 residues. The CDR3 nucleotides read TGTGCCAGTACCGGGACTAGCGGGGGGTACCTGCCCGGGGAGCTGTTTTTT. It translates to CASTGTSGGYLPGELFF.

This clonotype was observed a handful of times. The rearrangement links TRBV6-6 to TRBJ2-3; TRBD2 is a possible D gene (5 bases). The CDR3 runs 14 residues. V was shortened by 4 bases and J by 2 bases, with 10 bases between the two germline ends. Germline CDR1 MNHNY, CDR2 SVGAGI (reference sequence). CDR3 bases: TGTGCCAGCAGTTGGGAGACTCCCACAGATACGCAGTATTTT. As protein: CASSWETPTDTQYF.

Only a few counts were recorded for this clonotype. DNA of the CDR3: TGTGCCAGCGGGGACAGGGTTGGGGGGGGCAATCAGCCCCAGCATTTT. Protein product: CASGDRVGGGNQPQHF. The chain couples TRBV6-1 to TRBJ1-5, with TRBD1 matching over 9 bases. Unmatched junction bases numbered 10, after V lost 8 bases and J lost 2 bases. The CDR3 runs to 16 residues. Germline V gene data show CDR1 as MNHNS and CDR2 as SASEGT.

This clonotype was found a few times. The chain couples TRBV6-1 to TRBJ1-3, with D tentatively TRBD1 (6 bases). This CDR3 has 15 residues. Per germline, CDR1 MNHNS and CDR2 SASEGT. Trimming pared 1 base from V and 2 bases from J, leaving 9 bases between. The CDR3 coding sequence is TGTGCCAGCAGTGAAGATCCAGGGGCTGGAAACACCATATATTTT. This codes for CASSEDPGAGNTIYF.

The table lists this clonotype with a few counts. This chain joins TRBV7-9 and TRBJ2-6; 10 bases align to TRBD1. Germline loops: CDR1 SEHNR, CDR2 FQNEAQ (reference sequence). The CDR3 covers 18 residues. Unmatched junction bases numbered 7, after V lost 5 bases and J lost 0 bases. As DNA, the CDR3 is TGTGCCAGCAGCCCGCCGGGACAGGGGACCTCTGGGGCCAACGTCCTGACTTTC. Residues: CASSPPGQGTSGANVLTF.